Here is one TCR beta chain with its context. Its cognate antigen is unknown. This entry belongs to a study of beta chain features in type 1 diabetes. The sequenced template was cDNA made from the entire isolated RNA. Naive, central memory and regulatory T cell samples yielded roughly 3.6 million reads on average. The table came from immunoSEQ multiplex PCR; TCRdb's copy has only in-frame clones and leaves some out. The sample lists 300,000 or so clones, approximately 9.7% occurring once. Whole-study findings and limits: Shortening that was moderate but significant affected the TCRB CDR3s of Type 1 diabetes patients in all four CD4+ subsets.

The CDR3 loop spans 14 amino acids. The V and J ends lost 0 bases and 1 base respectively, with 7 bases between them. Germline V gives CDR1 SGHDT, CDR2 YYEEEE. One heparinised blood draw, averaging roughly 0.11 L, came from each donor. Each sorted fraction was over 95% pure. The chain combines TRBV5-6 with TRBJ1-1; D is unclear. The clonotype was recovered from a man aged 25-40 years with type 1 diabetes. Sequencing was carried out using central memory CD4+ T cells from blood. CDR3: CASSLGMGNTEAFF. The CDR3 DNA reads TGTGCCAGCAGCTTGGGGATGGGGAACACTGAAGCTTTCTTT. Full variable domain (remainder filled in from reference TRBV5-6 and TRBJ1-1): DAGVTQSPTHLIKTRGQQVTLRCSPKSGHDTVSWYQQALGQGPQFIFQYYEEEERQRGNFPDRFSGHQFPNYSSELNVNALLLGDSALYLCASSLGMGNTEAFFGQGTRLTVV.